These 19 T cell receptor beta chains were sequenced from one sample in a study of T cells after yellow fever vaccination. MiXCR, run by TCRdb on the 5' RACE reads, gives a single entry per CDR3 protein. Here the sample spans 450,000 to 650,000 distinct CDR3 sequences, around an eighth being singletons. The sample in question was PBMCs, obtained on the day of the yellow fever booster vaccination. Receptors were obtained from a man aged 30-40 years who received the YFV17D yellow fever vaccine.

The chain uses TRBV20-1 and TRBJ2-1; 7 positions agree with TRBD2. The trim removed 7 bases at V and 8 bases at J, leaving 14 bases unmatched. The CDR3 extends over 14 amino acids. The germline CDR1 and CDR2 sequences are DFQATT and SNEGSKA (reference sequence). This CDR3 is CSGILGAGVDEQFF. The CDR3, as DNA: TGCAGTGGAATCCTTGGGGCGGGAGTAGATGAGCAGTTCTTC.

V is TRBV29-1 and J is TRBJ2-1; the match to TRBD2 covers 15 bases. Trimming removed 7 bases from V and 10 bases from J; junction bases left unmatched: 5. The CDR3 length is 13 residues. Germline V gene data show CDR1 as SQVTM and CDR2 as ANQGSEA. The CDR3 reads CSAPGTSGREQFF. The CDR3 nucleotides are TGCAGCGCCCCCGGGACTAGCGGGAGGGAGCAGTTCTTC.

The rearrangement links TRBV5-1 to TRBJ2-5, with 14 positions matching TRBD2. Germline CDR1 and CDR2: SGHRS and YFSETQ. The V segment lost 0 bases and the J segment 5 bases; nucleotides outside the gene matches: 6. The CDR3 contains 17 residues. The CDR3 bases are TGCGCCAGCAGCTTGGGGGGACTAGCGGGAGTTCAGGAGACCCAGTACTTC. This sequence encodes CASSLGGLAGVQETQYF.

This clonotype was observed a handful of times. The chain links TRBV5-1 to TRBJ1-2; D perhaps matches TRBD1 (6 bases). The CDR3 covers 16 residues. In germline, CDR1 is SGHRS, CDR2 YFSETQ. V lost 0 bases to trimming and J lost 3 bases, with 15 bases between them. This chain's CDR3 is CASSLEAGAGYYGYTF. CDR3 nucleotide sequence: TGCGCCAGCAGCTTGGAGGCAGGGGCCGGGTACTATGGCTACACCTTC. The complete variable domain, with remaining parts taken from reference TRBV5-1 and TRBJ1-2, reads KAGVTQTPRYLIKTRGQQVTLSCSPISGHRSVSWYQQTPGQGLQFLFEYFSETQRNKGNFPGRFSGRQFSNSRSEMNVSTLELGDSALYLCASSLEAGAGYYGYTFGSGTRLTVV.

This clonotype was found a few times. The rearrangement links TRBV20-1 to TRBJ2-7; 8 bases map to TRBD2. This CDR3 comprises 13 residues. Germline V lookup: CDR1 DFQATT, CDR2 SNEGSKA (reference sequence). Trimming removed 6 bases from V and 5 bases from J; junction bases left unmatched: 9. CDR3 bases: TGCAGTGCGGCCCCGGGACTAGGTGACGAGCAGTACTTC. It specifies CSAAPGLGDEQYF.

CDR3 region: CASTSPYLYEQYF. CDR3 DNA: TGTGCCAGCACCTCCCCGTATCTCTACGAGCAGTACTTC. V is TRBV11-2 and J is TRBJ2-7; the D is unclear. Germline CDR1 and CDR2: SGHAT and FQNNGV. This CDR3 spans 13 amino acids. V lost 7 bases, J lost 3 bases, and 13 bases lay in between.

This clonotype was observed a handful of times. The chain has TRBV5-1 and TRBJ2-1, with 8 bases identical to TRBD1. The CDR3 is made up of 14 amino acids. Germline V gives CDR1 SGHRS, CDR2 YFSETQ. After removal of 1 base from V and 9 bases from J, the junction contained 6 bases not matched to a gene. Here the CDR3 DNA reads TGCGCCAGCAGCTTGTCCACAGGGGGGACTGAGCAGTTCTTC. Its protein is CASSLSTGGTEQFF.

The chain links TRBV20-1 to TRBJ2-2; 7 nucleotides match TRBD2. Germline V lookup: CDR1 DFQATT, CDR2 SNEGSKA (reference sequence). The CDR3 spans 16 residues. The J segment lost 0 bases and the V segment lost 3 bases, leaving 7 bases of the junction unmatched. DNA for the CDR3: TGCAGTGCTAGGGGAGGCGGGAGTCCGAACACCGGGGAGCTGTTTTTT. This encodes CSARGGGSPNTGELFF.

This chain joins TRBV10-1 and TRBJ2-1; D unclear. CDR3 size: 17 residues. Germline-derived CDR1 and CDR2 are WNHNN and SYGVQD (reference sequence). The V end was cut by 0 bases, the J end by 0 bases, with 12 bases between. CDR3 DNA sequence: TGCGCCAGCAGTGAGTCGGCATCGCTTAGCTCCTACAATGAGCAGTTCTTC. Encoded protein: CASSESASLSSYNEQFF.

This clonotype was seen more than once but under ten times. The gene calls are TRBV7-2 and TRBJ2-3, with 7 bases fitting TRBD2. CDR3 length equals 15 residues. Trimming at V came to 3 bases and at J to 3 bases, leaving 6 bases not matched to a gene. CDR1 and CDR2 from the germline V gene are SGHTA and FQGNSA. CDR3 in DNA: TGTGCCAGCAGCTTCGGCGGGAGCGGGACAGATACGCAGTATTTT. It translates to CASSFGGSGTDTQYF.

The chain carries TRBV7-2 and TRBJ2-7; maybe TRBD2 (6 bases). Germline V gene lookup returns CDR1 SGHTA and CDR2 FQGNSA. The CDR3 is 12 residues long. V was trimmed by 5 bases and J by 6 bases, leaving 11 bases between them. CDR3 protein: CASSQTSTEQYF. The CDR3 nucleotides are TGTGCCAGCAGCCAAACTAGCACCGAGCAGTACTTC.

This chain connects TRBV12-3 or TRBV12-4 to TRBJ2-3; 14 positions match TRBD2. The V gene end was trimmed by 6 bases and the J gene end by 0 bases; junction bases not matched to a gene: 5. The CDR3 consists of 17 residues. The CDR3 loop reads CASSRRTSGRSTDTQYF. The CDR3, as DNA: TGTGCCAGCAGCCGACGGACTAGCGGGAGGAGCACAGATACGCAGTATTTT.

This chain uses TRBV29-1 with TRBJ2-5, with D perhaps being TRBD1 or TRBD2 (6 bases each). The CDR3 sequence is 15 residues long. Looked up from germline, CDR1 is SQVTM and CDR2 is ANQGSEA. The V gene lost 6 bases and the J gene lost 5 bases, with 22 bases spanning the gap. The CDR3 sequence: CSVGGGKATGETQYF. CDR3 coding DNA: TGCAGCGTGGGGGGCGGGAAAGCTACTGGGGAGACCCAGTACTTC.

The rearrangement links TRBV27 to TRBJ2-1; D not resolved. The CDR3 runs to 14 residues. The germline CDR1 and CDR2 sequences are MNHEY and SMNVEV (reference sequence). The V end lost 2 bases, the J end lost 2 bases, and 7 bases lay between the germline ends. The chain's CDR3 is CASSLPSPYNEQFF. The DNA for the CDR3 is TGTGCCAGCAGTTTACCCTCCCCCTACAATGAGCAGTTCTTC.

The CDR3 reads CASSIRGDSNQPQHF. The CDR3 DNA sequence: TGCGCCAGCAGCATTAGGGGGGATAGCAATCAGCCCCAGCATTTT. The chain has TRBV5-1 and TRBJ1-5, with TRBD1 as a possible D gene (6 bases). The germline V gene has CDR1 SGHRS and CDR2 YFSETQ. There are 15 residues in the CDR3. V was cut by 4 bases and J by 0 bases, with 11 bases left in between.

V and J are TRBV18 and TRBJ2-5; D is ambiguous. The germline V and J ends were trimmed by 3 bases and 5 bases, with 10 bases remaining between them. The CDR3 covers 13 residues. CDR1 is KGHSH and CDR2 is LQKENI in the germline V gene. CDR3 loop: CASSPLSKETQYF. The CDR3 DNA follows: TGTGCCAGCTCACCCCTCTCGAAGGAGACCCAGTACTTC. The entire variable domain, with the rest obtained from reference TRBV18 and TRBJ2-5, is as follows: NAGVMQNPRHLVRRRGQEARLRCSPMKGHSHVYWYRQLPEEGLKFMVYLQKENIIDESGMPKERFSAEFPKEGPSILRIQQVVRGDSAAYFCASSPLSKETQYFGPGTRLLVL.

The V call is TRBV27, the J call TRBJ2-1; TRBD2 aligns across 7 bases. The CDR3 sequence is 13 residues long. Germline V gives CDR1 MNHEY, CDR2 SMNVEV (reference sequence). Losses at the gene ends were 5 bases for V and 5 bases for J; bases not matched to a gene: 3. The CDR3 DNA is TGTGCCAGCAGTCCCCTAGCGGACAATGAGCAGTTCTTC. Translated, it gives CASSPLADNEQFF.

There are a few counts of this clonotype. The chain carries TRBV29-1 and TRBJ2-2, with 10 bases matching TRBD2. The CDR3 sequence is 15 residues long. V lost 7 bases to trimming and J lost 7 bases; unmatched junction nucleotides: 12. CDR1 and CDR2 (germline): SQVTM, ANQGSEA. This CDR3 reads CSALLAGIWDGELFF. In DNA, the CDR3 is TGCAGCGCTCTACTAGCGGGAATCTGGGACGGGGAGCTGTTTTTT.

V is TRBV7-8 and J is TRBJ2-3; D is possibly TRBD2 (6 bases). The CDR3 is 16 residues long. V was shortened by 5 bases and J by 5 bases, with 20 bases between the two germline ends. In germline, CDR1 is SGHVS, CDR2 FQNEAQ. In DNA form, the CDR3 reads TGTGCCAGCAGCGCAGTGAGAGGGCGGGGAATAGATACGCAGTATTTT. Its protein product is CASSAVRGRGIDTQYF. Using reference TRBV7-8 and TRBJ2-3 for the parts outside the CDR3, the full variable domain is GAGVSQSPRYKVAKRGQDVALRCDPISGHVSLFWYQQALGQGPEFLTYFQNEAQLDKSGLPSDRFFAERPEGSVSTLKIQRTQQEDSAVYLCASSAVRGRGIDTQYFGPGTRLTVL.